This T cell receptor (beta chain) was found in a study of shared clonotypes between healthy human individuals. The CDR3 consists of 14 residues. Germline CDR1 is SQVTM and CDR2 is ANQGSEA. The ends were cut back, 3 bases at V and 3 bases at J, with 14 bases in the middle. Around 90 million PBMCs per unsorted sample were used for genomic DNA. At the deep level, the assay was run. Produced via immunoSEQ multiplex PCR; TCRdb's table is partial and in-frame only. This sample carries 450,000 to 500,000 clones, over 75% of them seen once, and the ten largest clones take roughly 12%. The genes are TRBV29-1 and TRBJ2-5, with D perhaps TRBD1 (6 bases). Sequencing was done on a sample of PBMCs. The sequence came from a woman in her thirties or forties in good health. Some clones in this sample may be carry-over from other donors' samples. DNA of the CDR3: TGCAGCGTTGACGAGGACAGAGGTGAAGAGACCCAGTACTTC. Protein product: CSVDEDRGEETQYF.